Below are 11 T cell receptor beta chains sequenced from a single sample in a study of post-analysis software for immune sequencing data. Study results and limitations: Patients used about five TRBV segments, including TRBV5-6, TRBV5-1 and TRBV20-1, more often than controls.

Presence of unique molecular identifiers characterized the TCR beta cDNA libraries. MiXCR, applied by TCRdb to the PCR reads, yields one record per CDR3 protein. This sample has approximately 730,000 distinct CDR3 sequences, with 46% found just once. These receptors' antigens are unknown. The material sequenced was blood. All receptors derive from a girl aged 10 to 17 with multiple sclerosis.

The rearrangement links TRBV18 to TRBJ1-1, with D possibly TRBD1 on 5 matching bases. Germline-derived CDR1 and CDR2 are KGHSH and LQKENI. The CDR3 length is 17 residues. With 2 bases removed from V and 4 bases from J, the gap between germline ends came to 20 bases. In DNA form, the CDR3 reads TGTGCCAGCTCACCATTTCCTACGGGACGGGCCATCACTGAAGCTTTCTTT. Amino acid sequence: CASSPFPTGRAITEAFF.

The gene calls are TRBV29-1 and TRBJ2-5; D is perhaps TRBD2 (6 bases). The CDR3 length is 14 residues. Germline V lookup: CDR1 SQVTM, CDR2 ANQGSEA. V was cut by 5 bases and J by 5 bases, with 18 bases left in between. This CDR3 is CSVRISGARETQYF. In DNA, the CDR3 is TGCAGCGTTCGGATTAGCGGAGCGCGGGAGACCCAGTACTTC.

The gene calls are TRBV7-6 and TRBJ2-1; TRBD1 aligns across 9 bases. CDR1 SGHVS and CDR2 FNYEAQ come from the germline V gene. Losses at the gene ends were 5 bases for V and 8 bases for J; bases not matched to a gene: 7. CDR3 length: 14 amino acids. CDR3 in amino acids: CASSPGTGGYEQFF. DNA for the CDR3: TGTGCCAGCAGCCCGGGTACAGGGGGCTATGAGCAGTTCTTC.

The chain has TRBV6-5 and TRBJ1-1; possible D gene TRBD1, 5 bases. V shed 4 bases and J shed 4 bases, with 10 bases lying between them. Germline assignment: CDR1 MNHEY and CDR2 SVGAGI. The CDR3 is made up of 13 amino acids. The CDR3 loop is CASSSRVRTEAFF. The CDR3 DNA follows: TGTGCCAGCAGTTCCAGGGTGCGCACTGAAGCTTTCTTT.

The chain couples TRBV10-2 to TRBJ2-7, with 12 bases that match TRBD2. The V gene's germline CDR1 is WSHSY and CDR2 SAAADI. The CDR3 totals 15 residues. V was clipped by 6 bases and J by 5 bases; unmatched bases: 8. The CDR3 sequence is CASRDGTSGLDEQYF. The CDR3 DNA reads as TGCGCCAGCAGGGACGGGACTAGCGGGCTCGACGAGCAGTACTTC.

Only a few counts were recorded for this clonotype. The chain employs TRBV20-1 and TRBJ1-2; D is possibly TRBD1 (5 bases). CDR1 and CDR2 (germline): DFQATT, SNEGSKA (reference sequence). There are 13 residues in the CDR3. Trimming took 6 bases from V and 5 from J, leaving 16 bases between them. CDR3 region: CSAFGTGSYGYTF. The CDR3 coding sequence is TGCAGTGCCTTCGGGACGGGCAGTTATGGCTACACCTTC.

V usage is TRBV19 and J usage is TRBJ1-2, with D possibly being TRBD1 (6 bases). CDR3 length equals 15 residues. Germline lookup yields CDR1 LNHDA and CDR2 SQIVND (reference sequence). With 5 bases removed from V and 0 bases from J, the gap between germline ends came to 13 bases. The CDR3 coding sequence is TGTGCCAGTAGTCCGACAGGAAATCCTAACTATGGCTACACCTTC. Protein product: CASSPTGNPNYGYTF.

The chain joins TRBV20-1 to TRBJ1-2; perhaps TRBD1 as D (5 bases). Germline lookup yields CDR1 DFQATT and CDR2 SNEGSKA (reference sequence). This CDR3 is built from 11 residues. Trimming pared 8 bases from V and 3 bases from J, leaving 10 bases between. This chain's CDR3 is CSLEGDYGYTF. DNA of the CDR3: TGCAGTTTGGAAGGGGACTATGGCTACACCTTC.

The chain has TRBV12-3 or TRBV12-4 and TRBJ2-4, with D tentatively TRBD2 (6 bases). The CDR3 extends over 15 amino acids. V was cut by 6 bases and J by 11 bases, with 23 bases left in between. The CDR3 here is CASSRHGEEGGFQYF. DNA for the CDR3: TGTGCCAGCAGCCGCCATGGGGAGGAGGGTGGCTTTCAGTACTTC.

This clonotype was counted a single time. The chain joins TRBV21-1 to TRBJ1-6. TRBV21-1 is a pseudogene. This CDR3 spans 19 amino acids. CDR3 nucleotides: TGTGCCAGCAGCAAATATGTTTCGGAGGGGATGGGACTTAATTCACCCCTCCACTTT. Its protein product is CASSKYVSEGMGLNSPLHF.

This clonotype was counted only a few times. This sequence joins TRBV6-2 or TRBV6-3 and TRBJ2-1, with TRBD2 identical over 7 bases. The CDR3 sequence is 18 residues long. V shed 6 bases and J 0 bases; nucleotides not matched to a gene: 14. Germline CDR1 MNHEY, CDR2 SVGEGT. This CDR3 is CASSPRGGRGSSYNEQFF. The CDR3 nucleotides read TGTGCCAGCAGCCCACGAGGAGGGAGGGGTAGCTCCTACAATGAGCAGTTCTTC.